This T cell receptor beta chain was sequenced for a study of blood T cells in healthy people across ages. The overall study: About one barcoded TCR beta cDNA was captured per two T cells. Findings and limits, study-wide: TCR beta diversity tracked closely with naive T cell percentage. Higher diversity, along with more naive CD4+ cells, distinguished long-lived donors from aged donors.

Remarks on this clonotype: The antigen remains undetermined.

It was with a sample-barcoded 5' primer and a J-beta primer mix that a second PCR of roughly 7 to 12 cycles was run. TCRdb re-analysed the 5' RACE reads in MiXCR, keeping a single row per CDR3 protein. The sample shows 650,000 to 900,000 distinct CDR3 sequences, approximately 67% of them seen only once. The CDR3 consists of 14 residues. Germline CDR1 is SGHTA and CDR2 is FQGNSA. Specimen: blood. The TCR originated in a man aged 25 to 40 in good health. The V and J genes are TRBV7-2 and TRBJ2-4, with 9 bases identical to TRBD1. The J call may be incorrect, as the DNA end agrees better with TRBJ2-7. CDR3 amino acids: CASSPTGGNHEQYF. CDR3 DNA: TGTGCCAGCAGCCCGACAGGGGGTAATCACGAGCAGTACTTC.